Each of the 13 T cell receptor beta chains below was sequenced from the same sample in a study of cytomegalovirus exposure and HLA in healthy donors. Vbeta (60) and Jbeta (13) primers were used in the PCR. Assay: immunoSEQ multiplex PCR; the TCRdb copy retains only in-frame clones and omits some. In all, the sample yields 35,000 to 45,000 clones. What was sequenced was PBMCs. Receptors were obtained from a man younger than 45 in good health and CMV-seronegative.

The rearrangement links TRBV5-1 to TRBJ2-7; TRBD2 might be the D (6 bases). From germline, CDR1 is SGHRS and CDR2 YFSETQ. The CDR3 contains 13 residues. V was clipped by 0 bases and J by 3 bases, with 7 bases between them. CDR3: CASSLGSGYEQYF. CDR3 coding DNA: TGCGCCAGCAGCTTGGGTAGCGGCTACGAGCAGTACTTC. The variable domain in full, completed from reference TRBV5-1 and TRBJ2-7, reads KAGVTQTPRYLIKTRGQQVTLSCSPISGHRSVSWYQQTPGQGLQFLFEYFSETQRNKGNFPGRFSGRQFSNSRSEMNVSTLELGDSALYLCASSLGSGYEQYFGPGTRLTVT.

The V and J genes are TRBV11-2 and TRBJ2-7; D is unresolved. With 2 bases removed from V and 2 bases from J, the gap between germline ends came to 13 bases. CDR3 length: 15 amino acids. Germline assignment: CDR1 SGHAT and CDR2 FQNNGV. CDR3 nucleotides: TGTGCCAGCAGCTTATACCGGTCAACCACCTACGAGCAGTACTTC. Its translation is CASSLYRSTTYEQYF.

The V and J genes are TRBV2 and TRBJ2-5; perhaps TRBD2 as D (5 bases). CDR3 length equals 15 residues. Germline V gene sequence: CDR1 SNHLY, CDR2 FYNNEI. Trimming pared 3 bases from V and 5 bases from J, leaving 16 bases between. CDR3 DNA: TGTGCCAGCAGTGATCCCGGACTGAGCCGGGAGACCCAGTACTTC. Protein sequence: CASSDPGLSRETQYF.

The chain joins TRBV18 to TRBJ2-1, with D uncertain. The V and J ends lost 6 bases and 4 bases respectively, with 13 bases between them. The CDR3 is made up of 14 amino acids. Germline V CDR1 and CDR2: KGHSH, LQKENI. The CDR3 is CASSHGGLYNEQFF. The CDR3, as DNA: TGTGCCAGCTCCCACGGCGGCCTATACAATGAGCAGTTCTTC.

About this clone: One end of the junction varies from germline; a read error may be responsible. The chain combines TRBV30 with TRBJ2-7, with D perhaps TRBD2 (5 bases). In germline, CDR1 is GTSNPN, CDR2 SVGIG (reference sequence). This CDR3 has 15 residues. Here the CDR3 DNA reads TGTGCCGGGAGTGTACTGGTAGGAGCCGCTAGGGAGCAGTACTTC. It encodes CAGSVLVGAAREQYF.

This sequence joins TRBV25-1 and TRBJ2-5; possible D gene TRBD1, 5 bases. The last part of the DNA fits TRBJ2-7 better; the J call may be wrong. This CDR3 has 15 amino acids. CDR1 is MGHDK and CDR2 is SYGVNS in the germline V gene. CDR3 DNA: TGTGCCAGCGGGCCCTATGGGGCAGGGTCCTACGAGCAGTACTTC. It yields the protein CASGPYGAGSYEQYF.

The chain combines TRBV5-6 with TRBJ2-5; D possibly corresponds to TRBD1 (6 bases). The V end was cut by 4 bases, the J end by 1 base, with 11 bases between. Germline lookup yields CDR1 SGHDT and CDR2 YYEEEE. This CDR3 contains 14 residues. Here the CDR3 reads CASSPGHPQETQYF. As DNA, the CDR3 is TGTGCCAGCAGCCCGGGACACCCCCAAGAGACCCAGTACTTC.

The chain combines TRBV4-3 with TRBJ1-1, with 8 bases aligning to TRBD1. Germline V lookup: CDR1 LGHNA, CDR2 YSLEER. The CDR3 has 14 residues. The V and J ends lost 3 bases and 1 base, in that order; junction bases with no gene match: 1. The CDR3 loop reads CASSHGQGNTEAFF. DNA of the CDR3: TGCGCCAGCAGCCACGGACAGGGGAACACTGAAGCTTTCTTT.

This rearrangement joins TRBV2 to TRBJ2-7; 8 nucleotides line up with TRBD1. V trimming: 6 bases; J trimming: 3 bases; junction bases outside the gene matches: 1. The length of the CDR3 is 12 residues. CDR1 is SNHLY and CDR2 is FYNNEI in the germline V gene. CDR3 DNA sequence: TGTGCCAGCAGGGACAGGGTCTACGAGCAGTACTTC. Translating gives CASRDRVYEQYF.

As DNA, the CDR3 is TGCGCCAGCAGCTTGGGGCTAGCGGGGAGGGGAGAGACCCAGTACTTC. It is translated as CASSLGLAGRGETQYF. V and J are TRBV5-1 and TRBJ2-5, with 9 bases matching TRBD2. Trimming at V came to 0 bases and at J to 4 bases, leaving 7 bases not matched to a gene. Per germline, CDR1 SGHRS and CDR2 YFSETQ. The CDR3 has 16 amino acids. Full variable domain (remainder filled in from reference TRBV5-1 and TRBJ2-5): KAGVTQTPRYLIKTRGQQVTLSCSPISGHRSVSWYQQTPGQGLQFLFEYFSETQRNKGNFPGRFSGRQFSNSRSEMNVSTLELGDSALYLCASSLGLAGRGETQYFGPGTRLLVL.

The chain couples TRBV7-2 to TRBJ2-3, with 14 bases identical to TRBD2. CDR1 and CDR2 (germline): SGHTA, FQGNSA. V was clipped by 7 bases and J by 4 bases; unmatched bases: 4. The CDR3 length is 15 residues. CDR3 protein: CASTGTSGGSDTQYF. CDR3 nucleotide sequence: TGTGCCAGCACCGGGACTAGCGGGGGTTCAGATACGCAGTATTTT.

The chain couples TRBV4-1 to TRBJ2-7, with TRBD1 matching 8 bases. The ends lost 1 base at V and 7 bases at J; junction bases unmatched: 24. The germline V gene encodes CDR1 MGHRA and CDR2 YSYEKL. The CDR3 runs 20 residues. For the CDR3, the DNA is TGCGCCAGCAGCCAAGGAACTGCAGGGGGCTTCTATTGGGCGAGTCGAGAGCAGTACTTC. Protein product: CASSQGTAGGFYWASREQYF.

The chain couples TRBV9 to TRBJ1-1, with a tentative D call TRBD1 (6 bases). This CDR3 contains 13 residues. V was shortened by 3 bases and J by 4 bases, with 10 bases between the two germline ends. Germline V CDR1 and CDR2: SGDLS, YYNGEE. In DNA, the CDR3 is TGTGCCAGCAGCGGCGAACAGGGCACTGAAGCTTTCTTT. Its protein is CASSGEQGTEAFF. The full variable domain, its missing parts supplied by reference TRBV9 and TRBJ1-1, is DSGVTQTPKHLITATGQRVTLRCSPRSGDLSVYWYQQSLDQGLQFLIQYYNGEERAKGNILERFSAQQFPDLHSELNLSSLELGDSALYFCASSGEQGTEAFFGQGTRLTVV.